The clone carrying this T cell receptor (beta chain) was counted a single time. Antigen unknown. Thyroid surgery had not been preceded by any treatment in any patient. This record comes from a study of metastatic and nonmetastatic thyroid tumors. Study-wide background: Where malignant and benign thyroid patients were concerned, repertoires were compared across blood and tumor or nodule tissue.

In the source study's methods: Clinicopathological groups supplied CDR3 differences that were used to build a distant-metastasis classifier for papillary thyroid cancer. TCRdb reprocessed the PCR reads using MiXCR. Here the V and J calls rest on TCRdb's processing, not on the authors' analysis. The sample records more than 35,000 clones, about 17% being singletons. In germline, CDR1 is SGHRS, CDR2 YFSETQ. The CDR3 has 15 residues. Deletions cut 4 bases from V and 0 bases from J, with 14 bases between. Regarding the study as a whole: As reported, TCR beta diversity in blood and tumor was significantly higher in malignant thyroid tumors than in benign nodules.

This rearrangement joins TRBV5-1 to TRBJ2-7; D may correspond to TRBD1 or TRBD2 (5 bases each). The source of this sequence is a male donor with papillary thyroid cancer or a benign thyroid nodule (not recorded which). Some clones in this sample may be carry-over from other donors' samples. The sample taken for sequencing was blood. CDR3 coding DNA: TGCGCCAGCAGCGACGACATGGGACCCTCCTACGAGCAGTACTTC. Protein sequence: CASSDDMGPSYEQYF.